This paragraph covers one T cell receptor beta chain sequence. Its antigen remains unidentified. This specimen belongs to a study of cytomegalovirus exposure and HLA in healthy donors. CDR3 size: 16 residues. V gave up 2 bases and J gave up 5 bases; unmatched junction bases: 7. Per the germline V gene, CDR1 is SGHAT and CDR2 is FQNNGV. Use of 60 Vbeta and 13 Jbeta primers characterized the PCR. TCRdb's table, derived via immunoSEQ multiplex PCR, lists solely in-frame clones and lacks some. This table holds under 200,000 clones. Overall study findings and caveats: Per a prior analysis, the majority of TCR beta V segments were productive roughly 90% or roughly 30% of the time. Per published reports, the classifier diagnosed cytomegalovirus status with high specificity and sensitivity.

The gene calls are TRBV11-2 and TRBJ2-2; 8 bases are shared with TRBD2. Specimen: PBMCs. This clonotype was sampled from a woman aged 18-29 years in good health and CMV-seropositive. The CDR3, as DNA: TGTGCCAGCAGCTTAATTAGCGGGAAGCGTACCGGGGAGCTGTTTTTT. As protein: CASSLISGKRTGELFF.